The 10 T cell receptor beta chains below come from one sample, sequenced in a study of OX40 agonist ivuxolimab in advanced cancers. Sequencing used immunoSEQ multiplex PCR; TCRdb keeps in-frame clones, though not all of them. The table lists some 110,000 clones, roughly 92% of them singletons. The sequencing used CD4+ or CD8+ T cells sorted from blood, collected in a trial of the OX40 agonist ivuxolimab. Receptors originate from an adult with an advanced solid tumor such as melanoma, head and neck, liver or kidney cancer.

The V call is TRBV10-2, the J call TRBJ2-1; 10 positions match TRBD2. Looked up from germline, CDR1 is WSHSY and CDR2 is SAAADI. V lost 5 bases and J lost 10; bases outside the gene matches: 5. This CDR3 region has 13 residues. CDR3 protein: CASSPGLAKEQFF. The CDR3 DNA reads as TGCGCCAGCAGTCCGGGACTAGCGAAAGAGCAGTTCTTC.

This rearrangement joins TRBV9 to TRBJ2-5, with TRBD2 matching 13 bases. V shed 1 base and J 2 bases; nucleotides not matched to a gene: 20. The V gene's germline CDR1 is SGDLS and CDR2 YYNGEE. The CDR3 is 22 residues long. CDR3: CASSVSKNPGLAGNHQQETQYF. In nucleotides, the CDR3 is TGTGCCAGCAGCGTATCGAAAAACCCGGGACTAGCGGGAAATCACCAGCAAGAGACCCAGTACTTC.

The chain links TRBV30 to TRBJ2-7; D possibly matches TRBD1 or TRBD2 (5 bases each). The CDR3 loop spans 17 amino acids. In germline, CDR1 is GTSNPN, CDR2 SVGIG (reference sequence). Trimming shortened V by 7 bases and J by 0 bases, and 25 bases separated the two germline ends. The chain's CDR3 is CASIGTPDNPSSYEQYF. The CDR3 nucleotides are TGTGCCTCAATAGGGACGCCGGATAACCCTAGCTCCTACGAGCAGTACTTC.

The chain is built from TRBV29-1 and TRBJ2-4; D may be TRBD2 (5 bases). Germline V lookup: CDR1 SQVTM, CDR2 ANQGSEA. Trimming took off 2 bases at V and 9 bases at J, with 11 bases between the two ends. This CDR3 is built from 12 residues. The CDR3 bases are TGCAGCGTTGAAATTTTAAGCGGCATTCAGTACTTC. Amino acids: CSVEILSGIQYF. Supplemented by reference TRBV29-1 and TRBJ2-4, the full variable domain reads SAVISQKPSRDICQRGTSLTIQCQVDSQVTMMFWYRQQPGQSLTLIATANQGSEATYESGFVIDKFPISRPNLTFSTLTVSNMSPEDSSIYLCSVEILSGIQYFGAGTRLSVL.

The rearrangement uses TRBV2 and TRBJ1-1; 9 nucleotides match TRBD1. Germline V lookup: CDR1 SNHLY, CDR2 FYNNEI. CDR3 size: 17 residues. The J segment lost 1 base and the V segment lost 6 bases, leaving 12 bases of the junction unmatched. The CDR3 loop is CASSRDRGSSPNTEAFF. CDR3 sequence (DNA): TGTGCCAGCAGCCGAGACAGGGGGTCGTCTCCGAACACTGAAGCTTTCTTT.

V gene TRBV5-1 combines with J gene TRBJ2-2; D may match TRBD1 or TRBD2 (5 bases each). The V gene lost 0 bases and the J gene lost 2 bases, with 8 bases spanning the gap. Per germline, CDR1 SGHRS and CDR2 YFSETQ. The CDR3 sequence is 15 residues long. In DNA form, the CDR3 reads TGCGCCAGCAGCTTGGGTGGGACCAACACCGGGGAGCTGTTTTTT. This codes for CASSLGGTNTGELFF. Full variable domain (missing parts from reference TRBV5-1 and TRBJ2-2): KAGVTQTPRYLIKTRGQQVTLSCSPISGHRSVSWYQQTPGQGLQFLFEYFSETQRNKGNFPGRFSGRQFSNSRSEMNVSTLELGDSALYLCASSLGGTNTGELFFGEGSRLTVL.

The J gene is TRBJ2-1, the V gene TRBV15, with D possibly being TRBD1 or TRBD2 (5 bases each). V gave up 3 bases and J gave up 7 bases, with 22 bases separating them. The germline V gene encodes CDR1 LNHNV and CDR2 YYDKDF (reference sequence). The CDR3 is 17 residues long. CDR3 sequence reads: CATSRPATPRWGNEQFF. CDR3 nucleotides: TGTGCCACCAGCAGGCCCGCAACGCCTAGATGGGGGAATGAGCAGTTCTTC.

The chain carries TRBV28 and TRBJ1-1; tentative D call: TRBD1 (5 bases). Germline CDR1 reads MDHEN; CDR2 reads SYDVKM. Trimming stripped 0 bases from V and 6 bases from J, with 14 bases between. The CDR3 totals 15 residues. The CDR3 sequence: CASSLWVPSRAEAFF. The CDR3 coding sequence is TGTGCCAGCAGTTTATGGGTTCCGTCCAGGGCTGAAGCTTTCTTT. The entire variable domain, with the rest obtained from reference TRBV28 and TRBJ1-1, is as follows: DVKVTQSSRYLVKRTGEKVFLECVQDMDHENMFWYRQDPGLGLRLIYFSYDVKMKEKGDIPEGYSVSREKKERFSLILESASTNQTSMYLCASSLWVPSRAEAFFGQGTRLTVV.

This chain links TRBV7-8 with TRBJ2-7; 8 nucleotides line up with TRBD2. CDR1 is SGHVS, CDR2 FQNEAQ, per germline. Unmatched junction bases numbered 3, after V lost 2 bases and J lost 3 bases. There are 14 residues in the CDR3. CDR3 loop: CASSLRLAGYEQYF. For the CDR3, the DNA is TGTGCCAGCAGCTTAAGGCTAGCGGGCTACGAGCAGTACTTC.

The chain combines TRBV9 with TRBJ1-4, with 7 bases aligning to TRBD1. The V gene end was trimmed by 4 bases and the J gene end by 10 bases; junction bases not matched to a gene: 10. Germline loops: CDR1 SGDLS, CDR2 YYNGEE. The CDR3 extends over 14 amino acids. CDR3 coding DNA: TGTGCCAGCAGCCCGGGACAGAAGGACGGAAAACTGTTTTTT. This codes for CASSPGQKDGKLFF.